The 15 T cell receptor beta chains given below trace back to one sample, sequenced in a study of T-cell memory formation after mild COVID-19. TCRdb redid the calling of the 5' RACE reads with MiXCR, one entry per CDR3 protein. The table has hundreds of thousands of distinct CDR3 sequences, around 25% seen once. The source material was PBMCs or a T cell subset sorted from them (not recorded which). Receptors were obtained from an adult woman who had mild COVID-19 (a few samples of this study predate the infection). Cell type and time point are not known.

This clonotype has only a few counts. The chain links TRBV6-6 to TRBJ2-7, with 9 positions matching TRBD2. CDR3 size: 14 residues. Germline loops: CDR1 MNHNY, CDR2 SVGAGI (reference sequence). V shed 5 bases and J 3 bases; nucleotides not matched to a gene: 5. CDR3 coding DNA: TGTGCCAGCAGTCCCGGGACTAGCCTCTACGAGCAGTACTTC. Protein: CASSPGTSLYEQYF.

The chain couples TRBV7-2 to TRBJ2-1, with TRBD2 identical over 11 bases. The J segment lost 0 bases and the V segment lost 8 bases, leaving 3 bases of the junction unmatched. There are 15 residues in the CDR3. Germline lookup yields CDR1 SGHTA and CDR2 FQGNSA. The chain's CDR3 is CASLAGGLSYNEQFF. CDR3 in DNA: TGTGCCAGCTTAGCGGGAGGGCTCTCCTACAATGAGCAGTTCTTC. Based on the CDR3 plus reference TRBV7-2 and TRBJ2-1, the full variable domain is GAGVSQSPSNKVTEKGKDVELRCDPISGHTALYWYRQSLGQGLEFLIYFQGNSAPDKSGLPSDRFSAERTGGSVSTLTIQRTQQEDSAVYLCASLAGGLSYNEQFFGPGTRLTVL.

On this clonotype: A much larger clone differs from this one at a single base, so this may be a read error. V is TRBV5-1 and J is TRBJ2-1; 8 bases agree with TRBD1. This CDR3 contains 14 residues. Per the germline V gene, CDR1 is SGHRS and CDR2 is YFSETQ. The CDR3 bases are TGCTCCAGCAGCTACGGGACAGGCTATAATGAGCAGTTCTTC. Protein: CSSSYGTGYNEQFF.

This clonotype was found a few times. This CDR3 is CATSPRQGAYYEQYF. CDR3 nucleotide sequence: TGTGCCACCAGCCCCCGACAAGGGGCTTATTACGAGCAGTACTTC. The chain couples TRBV15 to TRBJ2-7; maybe TRBD1 (5 bases). Germline CDR1 LNHNV, CDR2 YYDKDF (reference sequence). The CDR3 has 15 residues. Trimming cost V 5 bases and J 4 bases, with 18 bases left between them.

This chain uses TRBV12-3 or TRBV12-4 with TRBJ2-1, with D possibly TRBD1 on 5 matching bases. There are 16 residues in the CDR3. Trimming pared 4 bases from V and 1 base from J, leaving 14 bases between. In DNA, the CDR3 is TGTGCCAGCAGTTCTGAGGACAAGGAGTCCTACAATGAGCAGTTCTTC. Amino acids: CASSSEDKESYNEQFF.

In its sample, this clonotype was seen a few times. The chain has TRBV4-1 and TRBJ2-7; TRBD2 matches at 7 bases. Germline V gives CDR1 MGHRA, CDR2 YSYEKL. The CDR3 is 16 amino acids. After removal of 4 bases from V and 2 bases from J, the junction contained 11 bases not matched to a gene. The CDR3 nucleotides are TGCGCCAGCAGCCCATTTGGGGGGGGAGGCCCCTACGAGCAGTACTTC. Its protein is CASSPFGGGGPYEQYF.

The chain links TRBV6-5 to TRBJ2-1; 10 nucleotides match TRBD2. V shed 0 bases and J 7 bases; nucleotides not matched to a gene: 9. The CDR3 loop spans 17 amino acids. The germline CDR1 and CDR2 sequences are MNHEY and SVGAGI. The CDR3 sequence: CASSYSKAGGHRNEQFF. The CDR3 DNA sequence: TGTGCCAGCAGTTACTCGAAAGCGGGAGGGCATCGGAATGAGCAGTTCTTC.

J is TRBJ2-7 and V is TRBV25-1, with 10 bases fitting TRBD2. The V gene's germline CDR1 is MGHDK and CDR2 SYGVNS. This CDR3 is built from 18 residues. Trimming removed 2 bases from V and 5 bases from J; junction bases left unmatched: 15. In DNA, the CDR3 is TGTGCCAGCAGTGAAGGTCACGAAGGGGGACTAGCGCGGAACGAGCAGTACTTC. This codes for CASSEGHEGGLARNEQYF.

The rearrangement uses TRBV24-1 and TRBJ1-2; D possibly corresponds to TRBD1 (6 bases). The CDR3 consists of 13 residues. Trimming stripped 7 bases from V and 6 bases from J, with 14 bases between. The V gene's germline CDR1 is KGHDR and CDR2 SFDVKD. The CDR3, as DNA: TGTGCCACCAGGGCAGGGGAAAGCAATGGCTACACCTTC. Translated, it gives CATRAGESNGYTF.

The chain recombines TRBV9 with TRBJ2-1; 11 nucleotides match TRBD2. This CDR3 region has 16 residues. V trimming: 0 bases; J trimming: 5 bases; junction bases outside the gene matches: 4. Germline V gene sequence: CDR1 SGDLS, CDR2 YYNGEE. CDR3 protein: CASSVGLAGTHNEQFF. The CDR3 DNA reads as TGTGCCAGCAGCGTAGGACTAGCGGGAACCCACAATGAGCAGTTCTTC.

CDR3 sequence reads: CSVGATGPYEQYF. CDR3 DNA sequence: TGCAGCGTGGGGGCGACAGGCCCCTACGAGCAGTACTTC. The chain is built from TRBV29-1 and TRBJ2-7; maybe TRBD1 (6 bases). The CDR3 is 13 residues long. CDR1 is SQVTM and CDR2 is ANQGSEA in the germline V gene. The V end was cut by 6 bases, the J end by 2 bases, with 14 bases between.

This clonotype was seen repeatedly, ten times or more. CDR3 residues: CASSPTSVAYNEQFF. The CDR3 DNA sequence: TGTGCCAGCAGTCCGACTAGCGTAGCCTACAATGAGCAGTTCTTC. The chain uses TRBV12-3 or TRBV12-4 and TRBJ2-1, with TRBD2 matching 8 bases. Unmatched junction bases numbered 5, after V lost 5 bases and J lost 2 bases. This CDR3 spans 15 amino acids.

The chain couples TRBV7-9 to TRBJ2-7; weak D call: TRBD2 (5 bases). Germline CDR1 and CDR2: SEHNR and FQNEAQ (reference sequence). The CDR3 consists of 15 residues. The V end lost 5 bases, the J end lost 4 bases, and 18 bases lay between the germline ends. Written as DNA, the CDR3 is TGTGCCAGCAGCATCCCGACGGTTCGAGGGTACGAGCAGTACTTC. Translated, it gives CASSIPTVRGYEQYF.

In this sample, this clonotype turned up a few times. The chain carries TRBV24-1 and TRBJ2-2; 7 nucleotides line up with TRBD1. CDR1 is KGHDR, CDR2 SFDVKD, per germline. The length of the CDR3 is 15 residues. Unmatched junction bases numbered 13, after V lost 9 bases and J lost 7 bases. The CDR3 DNA reads TGTGCCACCGCAACTTCCGGGACAGTAGACGGGGAGCTGTTTTTT. Translated: CATATSGTVDGELFF.

This chain links TRBV12-3 or TRBV12-4 with TRBJ2-3; TRBD1 matches 7 bases. After removal of 7 bases from V and 0 bases from J, the junction contained 10 bases not matched to a gene. The CDR3 has 16 amino acids. The CDR3 DNA is TGTGCCAGCATACTACAGGGGCGCGCTAGCACAGATACGCAGTATTTT. Translation: CASILQGRASTDTQYF.